One and the same sample provided the 16 T cell receptor beta chains below, sequenced in a study. Tregs were sorted as CD4+CD25+CD127-/low cells. TCRdb independently ran MiXCR on the 5' RACE reads; one entry per CDR3 protein. The profile covers tens of thousands of distinct CDR3 sequences, with roughly a fifth appearing a single time and 4.3% taken by the ten largest. Sequencing was performed on Tregs sorted from a lymph node. The receptors derive from a female donor with breast cancer.

The chain is built from TRBV6-6 and TRBJ1-5; 7 positions agree with TRBD1. The CDR3 has 15 residues. Germline V gives CDR1 MNHNY, CDR2 SVGAGI (reference sequence). The V gene end was trimmed by 0 bases and the J gene end by 5 bases; junction bases not matched to a gene: 4. The CDR3 loop is CASSYSGTAYQPQHF. The DNA for the CDR3 is TGTGCCAGCAGTTACTCCGGGACAGCATATCAGCCCCAGCATTTT.

A few counts support this clonotype. Relative to the germline gene, one junction end is altered; a read error may explain this. The rearrangement uses TRBV11-2 and TRBJ2-1; 13 bases align to TRBD2. CDR1 is SGHAT, CDR2 FQNNGV, per germline. This CDR3 comprises 14 residues. The CDR3 is CTSSSPLAGGGQFF. For the CDR3, the DNA is TGTACCAGCAGCTCGCCACTAGCGGGAGGGGGGCAGTTCTTC.

CDR3 loop: CASSSPEGQADTQYF. Written as DNA, the CDR3 is TGTGCCAGCAGTTCCCCAGAGGGTCAGGCAGATACGCAGTATTTT. The rearrangement links TRBV6-5 to TRBJ2-3; possible D gene TRBD2, 5 bases. Germline CDR1 reads MNHEY; CDR2 reads SVGAGI. The V end was cut by 4 bases, the J end by 4 bases, with 15 bases between. There are 15 residues in the CDR3.

This clonotype is medium-sized (0.01 to 0.1%). The chain recombines TRBV12-3 or TRBV12-4 with TRBJ2-5, with 9 bases matching TRBD2. J lost 1 base, V lost 3 bases, and 0 bases had no gene match. This CDR3 contains 14 residues. CDR3 in amino acids: CASSFSGSQETQYF. The CDR3 DNA follows: TGTGCCAGCAGTTTTAGCGGGAGCCAAGAGACCCAGTACTTC.

A note on this clonotype: The junction does not match germline at one end; this may be a read error. V gene TRBV20-1 combines with J gene TRBJ2-7; no firm D call. The CDR3 contains 13 residues. Per germline, CDR1 DFQATT and CDR2 SNEGSKA (reference sequence). CDR3 bases: TGCAGTGCTAGGTGGGGTGCTTCCTACGGGCAGTACTTC. Residues: CSARWGASYGQYF.

This clonotype was detected ten times or more. This chain joins TRBV28 and TRBJ1-6; possibly TRBD1 for D (5 bases). This CDR3 comprises 15 residues. The V gene lost 8 bases and the J gene lost 10 bases, with 21 bases spanning the gap. Germline values: CDR1 MDHEN, CDR2 SYDVKM. The CDR3, as DNA: TGTGCCAGCGGGACGAGGGGCGCGGTTTGGTCACCCCTCCACTTT. Translation gives CASGTRGAVWSPLHF.

The sample holds a few counts of this clonotype. The V gene is TRBV24-1, the J gene TRBJ2-7, with D possibly TRBD1 on 6 matching bases. The germline CDR1 and CDR2 sequences are KGHDR and SFDVKD. Deletions cut 4 bases from V and 2 bases from J, with 14 bases between. The CDR3 contains 15 residues. The CDR3 protein is CATSEGAFGTYEQYF. In DNA, the CDR3 is TGTGCCACCAGTGAGGGGGCATTTGGAACCTACGAGCAGTACTTC.

This clonotype appeared a few times. The rearrangement links TRBV6-1 to TRBJ1-1; D ambiguous. V lost 3 bases and J 11 bases, leaving 7 bases between the germline ends. CDR1 MNHNS and CDR2 SASEGT come from the germline V gene. CDR3 length: 10 amino acids. The DNA for the CDR3 is TGTGCCAGCAGTGAGCTCGATGCTTTCTTT. It translates to CASSELDAFF.

V usage is TRBV4-1 and J usage is TRBJ2-7; D might be TRBD2 (6 bases). The V gene lost 2 bases and the J gene lost 0 bases, with 8 bases spanning the gap. There are 14 residues in the CDR3. Germline CDR1 is MGHRA and CDR2 is YSYEKL. This chain's CDR3 is CASSQMGGSYEQYF. CDR3 coding DNA: TGCGCCAGCAGCCAAATGGGGGGCTCCTACGAGCAGTACTTC.

This clonotype was counted ten times or more. This chain links TRBV27 with TRBJ2-2, with a possible D match to TRBD2 (5 bases). Trimming took off 8 bases at V and 4 bases at J, with 8 bases between the two ends. CDR1 MNHEY and CDR2 SMNVEV come from the germline V gene (reference sequence). The CDR3 sequence is 12 residues long. In nucleotides, the CDR3 is TGTGCCAGCGGAGGATTCACCGGGGAGCTGTTTTTT. Its protein is CASGGFTGELFF.

This rearrangement joins TRBV7-9 to TRBJ2-5; D is ambiguous. Trimming removed 1 base from V and 3 bases from J, with 12 bases in between. Germline V CDR1 and CDR2: SEHNR, FQNEAQ (reference sequence). This CDR3 has 15 residues. CDR3 nucleotide sequence: TGTGCCAGCAGCTTAGGGTACAGTTCCGAAGAGACCCAGTACTTC. Translation gives CASSLGYSSEETQYF.

This clonotype has at least ten counts. V gene TRBV5-1 combines with J gene TRBJ1-2, with D hard to call. The CDR3 runs 13 residues. Deletions cut 7 bases from V and 1 base from J, with 11 bases between. In germline, CDR1 is SGHRS, CDR2 YFSETQ. CDR3 loop: CASSNRVNYGYTF. For the CDR3, the DNA is TGCGCCAGCTCCAATCGAGTTAACTATGGCTACACCTTC.

Only a few counts were recorded for this clonotype. The genes are TRBV5-5 and TRBJ2-7; TRBD1 matches at 8 bases. The V and J ends lost 5 bases and 3 bases, in that order; junction bases with no gene match: 4. Germline V gives CDR1 SGHKS, CDR2 YYEKEE (reference sequence). The CDR3 totals 13 residues. CDR3 nucleotides: TGTGCCAGCAGGTGGGGACAGGACTACGAGCAGTACTTC. It encodes CASRWGQDYEQYF.

This clonotype was observed a few times. This chain uses TRBV5-1 with TRBJ2-1; perhaps D is TRBD1 or TRBD2 (7 bases each). The CDR3 contains 16 residues. Germline V CDR1 and CDR2: SGHRS, YFSETQ. Trimming pared 1 base from V and 10 bases from J, leaving 21 bases between. CDR3 amino acids: CASSLSTGAGVGEQFF. The DNA for the CDR3 is TGCGCCAGCAGCTTGAGCACAGGGGCGGGGGTAGGCGAGCAGTTCTTC.

A note on this clonotype: It may be a read error: a sequence one base away is much more abundant. The gene calls are TRBV4-3 and TRBJ1-1; a possible D gene is TRBD1 (6 bases). V lost 1 base and J 5 bases, leaving 20 bases between the germline ends. The CDR3 is 17 residues long. CDR1 is LGHNA and CDR2 is YSLEER in the germline V gene. This chain's CDR3 is CASSQAIRLGAKTEAFF. The CDR3 nucleotides are TGCGCCAGCAGCCAAGCTATCAGACTGGGGGCGAAGACTGAAGCTTTCTTT.

This clonotype was counted many times. The chain carries TRBV20-1 and TRBJ2-2, with 7 bases identical to TRBD2. V was clipped by 0 bases and J by 3 bases; unmatched bases: 10. The CDR3 spans 17 residues. Germline CDR1 is DFQATT and CDR2 is SNEGSKA (reference sequence). As DNA, the CDR3 is TGCAGTGCTAGAGATCCGACTAGCAGGTCCCACACCGGGGAGCTGTTTTTT. This translates into CSARDPTSRSHTGELFF.